This TCR beta chain was captured in a study of cytomegalovirus exposure and HLA in healthy donors. Study-level findings and limits: Specific recognition of CMV antigens was confirmed in vitro for a few chains (all CMV-associated).

Profiling relied on immunoSEQ multiplex PCR, and the TCRdb table lists in-frame clones only, not all of them. The top ten hold approximately 0.84% of the sample, which has more than 250,000 clones, roughly 90% seen once. CDR1 is MGHDK and CDR2 is SYGVNS in the germline V gene. CDR3 length: 17 residues. Trimming removed 8 bases at V and 7 bases at J, with 27 bases between. Points on this clone: Its antigen is not identified.

V is TRBV25-1 and J is TRBJ2-1; a possible D gene is TRBD2 (5 bases). The sample consisted of PBMCs. This receptor was obtained from a woman aged 18-29 years in good health and CMV-seronegative. CDR3 sequence (DNA): TGTGCCAGCCCCAGTGGACGAAAGGGAGCTACCTCTAATGAGCAGTTCTTC. It translates to CASPSGRKGATSNEQFF.